Listed here are 30 T cell receptor beta chains from one sample, sequenced in a study of blood T cell repertoires in COVID-19. This table comes from immunoSEQ multiplex PCR, and its TCRdb copy is limited to in-frame clones, with some not included. Here the sample spans fewer than 65,000 clones, around 75% being singletons. Sequenced input: peripheral blood. The receptors originated from a human donor in a cohort sampled during active COVID-19.

The chain is built from TRBV7-8 and TRBJ1-5; D unclear. Germline CDR1 reads SGHVS; CDR2 reads FQNEAQ. The germline V and J ends were trimmed by 4 bases and 3 bases, with 10 bases remaining between them. CDR3 length: 14 amino acids. For the CDR3, the DNA is TGTGCCAGCAGCTCTCGGGGAAACAATCAGCCCCAGCATTTT. Protein: CASSSRGNNQPQHF.

The V and J genes are TRBV5-4 and TRBJ2-5; 14 bases agree with TRBD2. This CDR3 spans 18 amino acids. Germline V CDR1 and CDR2: SGHNT, YYREEE (reference sequence). Germline trimming cut 3 bases from V and 0 bases from J; bases unmatched to any gene: 7. The CDR3 DNA is TGTGCCAGCAGCTATGGGACTAGCGGGGGCTGGTACCAAGAGACCCAGTACTTC. Translation gives CASSYGTSGGWYQETQYF.

The gene calls are TRBV18 and TRBJ2-2; D call uncertain. V was shortened by 3 bases and J by 5 bases, with 4 bases between the two germline ends. The CDR3 loop spans 12 amino acids. Germline V gene data show CDR1 as KGHSH and CDR2 as LQKENI. The CDR3 region is CASSPLTGELFF. The DNA for the CDR3 is TGTGCCAGCTCACCCCTAACCGGGGAGCTGTTTTTT.

V is TRBV7-3 and J is TRBJ1-3; 9 positions match TRBD1. Looked up from germline, CDR1 is SGHTA and CDR2 is FQGTGA. V dropped 5 bases and J dropped 7; count of bases not matched to a gene: 3. This CDR3 contains 13 residues. CDR3 DNA sequence: TGTGCCAGCAGCCCGGGACAGGGCAACACCATATATTTT. It encodes CASSPGQGNTIYF.

This sequence joins TRBV6-1 and TRBJ2-1; 10 bases are a match to TRBD2. Trimming took 1 base from V and 6 from J; bases not matched to a gene: 3. The CDR3 extends over 15 amino acids. Germline-derived CDR1 and CDR2 are MNHNS and SASEGT. The DNA for the CDR3 is TGTGCCAGCAGTGAAGGGGGACTAGCGCGCAATGAGCAGTTCTTC. It codes for CASSEGGLARNEQFF.

The CDR3 bases are TGTGCCAGCAGCATACGCAGGAACACTGAAGCTTTCTTT. Translation gives CASSIRRNTEAFF. V and J are TRBV7-2 and TRBJ1-1; D unresolved. In germline, CDR1 is SGHTA, CDR2 FQGNSA. CDR3 length: 13 amino acids. The germline V and J ends were trimmed by 5 bases and 1 base, with 8 bases remaining between them.

The chain recombines TRBV7-2 with TRBJ2-3; TRBD2 agrees at 12 bases. CDR3 length equals 17 residues. Germline V gene data show CDR1 as SGHTA and CDR2 as FQGNSA. Trimming at V came to 4 bases and at J to 6 bases, leaving 11 bases not matched to a gene. The CDR3 nucleotides are TGTGCCAGCAGCTCCACGACCGGGACTAGCGGGTCTGATACGCAGTATTTT. Encoded protein: CASSSTTGTSGSDTQYF.

The chain recombines TRBV11-2 with TRBJ1-1; D gene ambiguous. V was clipped by 4 bases and J by 0 bases, with 18 bases between them. Germline V gives CDR1 SGHAT, CDR2 FQNNGV. This CDR3 has 17 residues. The CDR3 is CASSSRPGAPLNTEAFF. In DNA, the CDR3 is TGTGCCAGCAGCTCGCGGCCGGGAGCCCCTTTGAACACTGAAGCTTTCTTT.

The V and J genes are TRBV11-2 and TRBJ2-5; TRBD1 is a possible D gene (6 bases). Germline V gene lookup returns CDR1 SGHAT and CDR2 FQNNGV. CDR3 size: 14 residues. The V and J ends lost 5 bases and 3 bases respectively, with 13 bases between them. The CDR3 sequence is CASSPGTKEETQYF. CDR3 bases: TGTGCCAGCAGCCCCGGGACAAAAGAAGAGACCCAGTACTTC.

CDR3 in DNA: TGTGCCAGCAGCTTGGGACTAGCGGGAGGGCCGGACACCGGGGAGCTGTTTTTT. Translating it yields CASSLGLAGGPDTGELFF. The chain joins TRBV5-6 to TRBJ2-2, with 14 bases aligning to TRBD2. Germline V gene data show CDR1 as SGHDT and CDR2 as YYEEEE. There are 18 residues in the CDR3. V trimming: 0 bases; J trimming: 3 bases; junction bases outside the gene matches: 4.

This CDR3 is CASSEGQGPYGYTF. The DNA of the CDR3 is TGTGCCAGCAGTGAAGGACAGGGCCCATATGGCTACACCTTC. V gene TRBV28 combines with J gene TRBJ1-2, with 8 bases identical to TRBD1. The V gene end was trimmed by 5 bases and the J gene end by 5 bases; junction bases not matched to a gene: 7. This CDR3 is 14 amino acids long. CDR1 is MDHEN, CDR2 SYDVKM, per germline.

The chain employs TRBV5-1 and TRBJ2-3; 7 bases align to TRBD2. The V and J ends lost 4 bases and 1 base, in that order; junction bases with no gene match: 3. CDR3 length: 14 amino acids. Germline V gene sequence: CDR1 SGHRS, CDR2 YFSETQ. The CDR3 coding sequence is TGCGCCAGCAGCCCGCTAGCGGGCACAGATACGCAGTATTTT. Its protein product is CASSPLAGTDTQYF. The full variable domain, with the rest looked up from reference TRBV5-1 and TRBJ2-3, is KAGVTQTPRYLIKTRGQQVTLSCSPISGHRSVSWYQQTPGQGLQFLFEYFSETQRNKGNFPGRFSGRQFSNSRSEMNVSTLELGDSALYLCASSPLAGTDTQYFGPGTRLTVL.

The chain uses TRBV28 and TRBJ1-1; D remains unclear. The CDR3 is made up of 14 amino acids. CDR1 is MDHEN, CDR2 SYDVKM, per germline. Trimming took 1 base from V and 1 from J, leaving 7 bases between them. CDR3 residues: CASSLFAGNTEAFF. The CDR3, as DNA: TGTGCCAGCAGTTTATTCGCGGGGAACACTGAAGCTTTCTTT.

This rearrangement joins TRBV11-3 to TRBJ2-1, with 9 bases fitting TRBD2. V trimming: 4 bases; J trimming: 6 bases; junction bases outside the gene matches: 13. Germline V gene lookup returns CDR1 SGHNT and CDR2 YENEEA. The CDR3 runs to 17 residues. CDR3 DNA sequence: TGTGCCAGCAGCTCCTTAGCGGGGGCCTCGGTACGCAATGAGCAGTTCTTC. This sequence encodes CASSSLAGASVRNEQFF.

The rearrangement uses TRBV5-4 and TRBJ2-1; a possible D gene is TRBD1 (6 bases). Trimming cost V 0 bases and J 0 bases, with 10 bases left between them. The germline V gene encodes CDR1 SGHNT and CDR2 YYREEE (reference sequence). This CDR3 has 16 residues. CDR3 protein: CASSLGDTSSYNEQFF. The CDR3 DNA follows: TGTGCCAGCAGCTTGGGGGACACGAGCTCCTACAATGAGCAGTTCTTC.

The chain joins TRBV5-1 to TRBJ2-5; 8 bases agree with TRBD2. V was pared by 8 bases and J by 5 bases, with 8 bases of the junction left unmatched. CDR1 and CDR2 from the germline V gene are SGHRS and YFSETQ. CDR3 length: 13 residues. The CDR3 sequence is CASRTGTRETQYF. The CDR3 nucleotides are TGCGCCAGTAGAACCGGGACTAGGGAGACCCAGTACTTC.

The V call is TRBV27, the J call TRBJ2-4, with 8 nucleotides matching TRBD2. This CDR3 is 18 amino acids long. Trimming took 3 bases from V and 2 from J; bases not matched to a gene: 12. Germline CDR1 is MNHEY and CDR2 is SMNVEV (reference sequence). Here the CDR3 DNA reads TGTGCCAGCAGTTTTATTCCCAGCGGGAGCATCTCCAAAAACATTCAGTACTTC. This gives the protein CASSFIPSGSISKNIQYF.

V usage is TRBV10-3 and J usage is TRBJ2-3; perhaps TRBD2 as D (6 bases). CDR3 length equals 17 residues. CDR1 is ENHRY and CDR2 is SYGVKD in the germline V gene. Trimming stripped 2 bases from V and 2 bases from J, with 17 bases between. CDR3 region: CAISERASETYTDTQYF. Here the CDR3 DNA reads TGTGCCATCAGTGAGAGGGCTAGCGAGACATACACAGATACGCAGTATTTT.

This chain joins TRBV4-1 and TRBJ2-7; 7 nucleotides align to TRBD1. With V trimmed by 2 bases and J by 7 bases, 11 bases remained unmatched. The CDR3 runs to 15 residues. Germline values: CDR1 MGHRA, CDR2 YSYEKL. DNA of the CDR3: TGCGCCAGCAGCCAACCTGCTAACAGGGGCGGGGAGCAGTACTTC. Translation gives CASSQPANRGGEQYF.

The CDR3 protein is CASSSEGGGELFF. The CDR3 DNA is TGTGCCAGCAGTTCCGAGGGTGGCGGGGAGCTGTTTTTT. The J gene is TRBJ2-2, the V gene TRBV27; D is possibly TRBD2 (5 bases). Germline CDR1 and CDR2: MNHEY and SMNVEV (reference sequence). V lost 4 bases to trimming and J lost 7 bases, with 10 bases between them. This CDR3 has 13 amino acids.

This clone was found once. This chain uses TRBV30 with TRBJ2-5; TRBD1 might be the D (5 bases). Per the germline V gene, CDR1 is GTSNPN and CDR2 is SVGIG (reference sequence). There are 11 residues in the CDR3. The V end lost 2 bases, the J end lost 5 bases, and 6 bases lay between the germline ends. In DNA form, the CDR3 reads TGTGCCTGGAGTAACAGGGAGACCCAGTACTTC. Its translation: CAWSNRETQYF.

This clone appeared once. J is TRBJ2-2 and V is TRBV5-4, with D maybe TRBD2 (7 bases). This CDR3 region has 18 residues. Germline V lookup: CDR1 SGHNT, CDR2 YYREEE (reference sequence). V shed 0 bases and J shed 5 bases, with 20 bases lying between them. In DNA, the CDR3 is TGTGCCAGCAGCTTGGGGCTAGCGGAGGGGGGGAAGACCGGGGAGCTGTTTTTT. Residues: CASSLGLAEGGKTGELFF.

This rearrangement joins TRBV18 to TRBJ2-7; D perhaps matches TRBD2 (5 bases). The CDR3 sequence is 15 residues long. The V and J ends lost 2 bases and 3 bases respectively, with 14 bases between them. Germline CDR1 reads KGHSH; CDR2 reads LQKENI. The CDR3 sequence is CASSPFSGNNYEQYF. The CDR3 DNA reads as TGTGCCAGCTCACCATTCTCCGGGAACAACTACGAGCAGTACTTC.

The chain joins TRBV5-5 to TRBJ1-1, with unresolved D. The V gene's germline CDR1 is SGHKS and CDR2 YYEKEE (reference sequence). This CDR3 contains 14 residues. The V and J ends lost 3 bases and 1 base respectively, with 10 bases between them. Written as DNA, the CDR3 is TGTGCCAGCAGCTCACATACACAGAACACTGAAGCTTTCTTT. Translation: CASSSHTQNTEAFF.

This chain uses TRBV7-9 with TRBJ2-2; D is ambiguous. Trimming took off 1 base at V and 6 bases at J, with 3 bases between the two ends. The germline V gene encodes CDR1 SEHNR and CDR2 FQNEAQ (reference sequence). The CDR3 has 12 residues. CDR3 DNA sequence: TGTGCCAGCAGCTTAGGAGCCGGGGAGCTGTTTTTT. Translated, it gives CASSLGAGELFF.

This chain uses TRBV6-5 with TRBJ1-2; TRBD1 is a possible D gene (6 bases). Germline V gives CDR1 MNHEY, CDR2 SVGAGI. The V and J ends lost 5 bases and 4 bases respectively, with 14 bases between them. CDR3 length: 14 residues. The CDR3 loop is CASSTGGLPYGYTF. DNA of the CDR3: TGTGCCAGCAGTACGGGGGGGCTCCCCTATGGCTACACCTTC.

This clone was detected a few times. This sequence joins TRBV6-1 and TRBJ2-1, with 11 bases matching TRBD1. Per germline, CDR1 MNHNS and CDR2 SASEGT. J was trimmed by 9 bases and V by 2 bases; bases with no gene match: 3. The CDR3 sequence is 14 residues long. CDR3 sequence reads: CASSERTGGSEQFF. In DNA, the CDR3 is TGTGCCAGCAGTGAACGGACAGGGGGCTCTGAGCAGTTCTTC.

The chain joins TRBV28 to TRBJ2-2, with 10 bases fitting TRBD2. CDR1 is MDHEN and CDR2 is SYDVKM in the germline V gene. The CDR3 totals 19 residues. Unmatched junction bases numbered 13, after V lost 1 base and J lost 5 bases. This CDR3 is CASSLSFPWVAGGTGELFF. CDR3 nucleotides: TGTGCCAGCAGTTTATCATTCCCTTGGGTAGCGGGGGGTACCGGGGAGCTGTTTTTT.

The CDR3 region has the DNA TGTGCCAGCAACCCGACAGGGCCCCCGATGAATAGCAATCAGCCCCAGCATTTT. This gives the protein CASNPTGPPMNSNQPQHF. The gene calls are TRBV11-3 and TRBJ1-5; 7 bases line up with TRBD1. The germline CDR1 and CDR2 sequences are SGHNT and YENEEA. The V and J ends lost 7 bases and 0 bases, in that order; junction bases with no gene match: 15. CDR3 length equals 18 residues.

The chain links TRBV19 to TRBJ1-1, with no clear D. V was trimmed by 5 bases and J by 0 bases, leaving 4 bases between them. The CDR3 is 12 residues long. CDR1 is LNHDA and CDR2 is SQIVND in the germline V gene (reference sequence). CDR3 region: CASSRVNTEAFF. CDR3 in DNA: TGTGCCAGTAGTCGTGTGAACACTGAAGCTTTCTTT.